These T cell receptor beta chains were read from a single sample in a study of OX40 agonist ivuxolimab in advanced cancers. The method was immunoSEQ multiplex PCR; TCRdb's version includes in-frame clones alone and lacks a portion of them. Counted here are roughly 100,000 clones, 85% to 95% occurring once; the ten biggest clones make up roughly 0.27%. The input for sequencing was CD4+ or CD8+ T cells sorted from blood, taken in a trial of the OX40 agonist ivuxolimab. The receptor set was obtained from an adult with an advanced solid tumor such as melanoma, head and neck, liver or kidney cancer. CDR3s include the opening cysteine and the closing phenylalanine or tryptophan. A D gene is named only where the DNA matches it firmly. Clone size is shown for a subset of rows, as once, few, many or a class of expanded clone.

CDR3aa: CASSFNDRDAQSPLHF
CDR3nt: TGTGCCAGCAGCTTTAATGACCGGGACGCTCAGTCACCCCTCCACTTT
v_gene: TRBV7-6
d_gene: .
abundance: .
j_gene: TRBJ1-6

CDR3aa: CASRRTGVQGTQYF
CDR3nt: TGTGCCAGCAGACGGACAGGGGTGCAGGGTACGCAGTATTTT
v_gene: TRBV6-4
d_gene: TRBD1
abundance: .
j_gene: TRBJ2-3

CDR3aa: CASRYRTAEAFF
CDR3nt: TGTGCCAGCAGATATCGCACTGCCGAGGCGTTCTTC
v_gene: TRBV13
d_gene: .
abundance: once
j_gene: TRBJ2-1

CDR3aa: CSVELYTDTQYF
CDR3nt: TGCAGCGTTGAGTTGTACACAGATACGCAGTATTTT
v_gene: TRBV29-1
d_gene: .
abundance: .
j_gene: TRBJ2-3

CDR3aa: CATQTSGAHNEQFF
CDR3nt: TGTGCCACTCAGACTAGCGGGGCTCACAATGAGCAGTTCTTC
v_gene: TRBV10-3
d_gene: TRBD2
abundance: .
j_gene: TRBJ2-1

CDR3aa: CASSDSIVSGSPLHF
CDR3nt: TGTGCCAGCAGTGACTCGATTGTGTCGGGTTCACCCCTCCACTTT
v_gene: TRBV6-4
d_gene: .
abundance: .
j_gene: TRBJ1-6

CDR3aa: CASIRADKNTEAFF
CDR3nt: TGTGCCAGCATTCGGGCGGACAAGAACACTGAAGCTTTCTTT
v_gene: TRBV6-5
d_gene: .
abundance: .
j_gene: TRBJ1-1

CDR3aa: CASSRDFSTNEKLFF
CDR3nt: TGCGCCAGCAGTCGAGACTTCTCAACTAATGAAAAACTGTTTTTT
v_gene: TRBV10-2
d_gene: .
abundance: .
j_gene: TRBJ1-4

CDR3aa: CASTPGRINQPQHF
CDR3nt: TGTGCCAGCACCCCGGGACGGATCAATCAGCCCCAGCATTTT
v_gene: TRBV28
d_gene: .
abundance: .
j_gene: TRBJ1-5

CDR3aa: CASSGAGEANQPQHF
CDR3nt: TGCGCCAGCAGTGGGGCGGGGGAGGCGAATCAGCCCCAGCATTTT
v_gene: TRBV5-1
d_gene: .
abundance: .
j_gene: TRBJ1-5

CDR3aa: CATSRSSYSNQPQHF
CDR3nt: TGTGCCACCAGCAGATCAAGTTATAGCAATCAGCCCCAGCATTTT
v_gene: TRBV15
d_gene: .
abundance: .
j_gene: TRBJ1-5

CDR3aa: CASSSTGTGGGLNEQFF
CDR3nt: TGCGCCAGCAGCTCCACCGGGACAGGGGGGGGCCTTAATGAGCAGTTCTTC
v_gene: TRBV5-1
d_gene: TRBD1
abundance: .
j_gene: TRBJ2-1

CDR3aa: CAWSGTSNQPQHF
CDR3nt: TGTGCCTGGAGTGGAACAAGCAATCAGCCCCAGCATTTT
v_gene: TRBV30
d_gene: .
abundance: .
j_gene: TRBJ1-5

CDR3aa: CASSPDRDGGNTIYF
CDR3nt: TGTGCCAGCAGCCCCGACAGGGACGGTGGAAACACCATATATTTT
v_gene: TRBV6-5
d_gene: TRBD1
abundance: once
j_gene: TRBJ1-3

CDR3aa: CASTQGGVDTRPFF
CDR3nt: TGTGCCAGCACCCAAGGGGGCGTCGACACGCGTCCTTTCTTT
v_gene: TRBV14
d_gene: TRBD1
abundance: few
j_gene: TRBJ1-1

CDR3aa: CASSQSGDYYGYTF
CDR3nt: TGCGCCAGCAGCCAATCCGGGGACTACTATGGCTACACCTTC
v_gene: TRBV5-1
d_gene: .
abundance: .
j_gene: TRBJ1-2

CDR3aa: CASGTDRGAPYEQFF
CDR3nt: TGTGCCAGTGGGACAGACAGGGGGGCACCGTATGAGCAGTTCTTC
v_gene: TRBV19
d_gene: TRBD1
abundance: .
j_gene: TRBJ2-1